This T cell receptor (beta chain) was sequenced during a study of blood T cells in healthy people across ages. Points from the study as a whole: In these data, TCR beta diversity tracked strongly with naive T cell percentage.

Notes on this clonotype: Its antigen is still unknown. A single base separates this from a much larger clone, so it may be a read error.

With a J-beta primer mix and a sample-barcoded 5' primer, a second PCR ran 7 to 11 cycles. TCRdb re-derived calls from the 5' RACE reads in MiXCR, one entry per CDR3 protein. This table has more than 800,000 distinct CDR3 sequences, under 35% appearing once. This CDR3 contains 14 residues. Germline values: CDR1 DFQATT, CDR2 SNEGSKA (reference sequence). This TCR derives from a woman older than 75 in good health. This chain connects TRBV20-1 to TRBJ2-4, with TRBD2 as a possible D gene (6 bases). The assigned J gene may be wrong: the sequence end matches TRBJ2-5 better. The sequencing sample was made of blood. CDR3 loop: CSARFREEGETQYF. CDR3 nucleotides: TGCAGTGCTAGGTTCAGGGAGGAAGGAGAGACCCAGTACTTC.